The source of this TCR beta chain is a study of T-cell reconstitution after alpha-beta-depleted transplantation in children. The CDR3 extends over 17 amino acids. Germline CDR1 and CDR2: MNHNS and SASEGT. V lost 7 bases and J 5 bases, leaving 23 bases between the germline ends. Unique molecular identifiers were incorporated during preparation of the TCRbeta library. TCRdb independently ran MiXCR on the PCR reads; one entry per CDR3 protein. The profile shows 350,000 to 500,000 distinct CDR3 sequences, around two fifths of them singletons. The table lists this clonotype with many counts. This sequence was found in a girl aged 2 to 10 with aplastic anemia, due to receive a stem cell transplant. The chain carries TRBV6-1 and TRBJ2-2; D is possibly TRBD2 (6 bases). The specimen comprised PBMCs, sampled before TCRalphabeta/CD19-depleted stem cell transplant. CDR3: CASNKIGTPRITGELFF. The CDR3 DNA sequence: TGTGCCAGCAACAAAATCGGGACTCCAAGGATTACCGGGGAGCTGTTTTTT.